This T cell receptor beta chain came from a study of T cells expressing NK-cell markers (dated by TCRdb to the early 2020s). Regarding the study in general: Three sorted T-cell subsets (CD3+CD56+NKG2C+, CD3+CD56+NKG2C- and CD3+CD56-NKG2C+) from roughly 8 donors had their TCR beta-chain repertoires profiled. The libraries were sequenced on Illumina HiSeq 2000/2500, MiSeq or NextSeq, producing 2 x 150 bp reads. Seven of the eight sequenced donors were HCMV-seropositive and one was HCMV-seronegative. The study sequenced eight donors, all healthy volunteers chosen at random: three men and five women. General study outcomes and caveats: Those dominant clonotypes were again the most abundant among CD3+CD56-NKG2C+ cells in a handful of donors, at roughly 25-60.1%. In a handful of donors, the dominant CD3+CD56+NKG2C+ clonotypes were among the top 10 CD8+ clonotypes and accounted for roughly 1.0-7.0% of CD8+ T cells. It remained unclear whether the expanded NKG2C-expressing T cell clones were specific for HCMV antigens.

Inclusive of the bounding cysteine and phenylalanine, the CDR3 is 14 residues long. The DNA sequence is not available. The germline V gene (reference sequence) yields LNHDA for CDR1 and SQIVND for CDR2. A commercial ELISA kit detecting HCMV-specific IgG in serum was used to determine HCMV serostatus. Peripheral blood mononuclear cells were isolated from blood by Ficoll density gradient centrifugation. Sequencing relied on an Illumina HiSeq 2000. TCR beta cDNA libraries were made by 5'RACE template switching that added a universal primer site and unique molecular identifiers. Synthesis of cDNA was primed from the TCR beta constant segment and was followed by two consecutive PCR amplification steps. The authors processed their data as follows. MIGEC handled demultiplexing of the reads and grouping by UMI, while MiTCR was used to assemble and quantify clonotypes. Only TCR cDNA sequences supported by at least two reads were kept to exclude erroneous sequences. The tcR package was used for downstream repertoire analysis, and clonotypes were matched across fractions by CDR3 nucleotide sequence plus V segment. Antigen specificity was annotated against VDJdb with VDJmatch, allowing one amino acid substitution in CDR3. One entry per CDR3 protein sequence results from the TCRdb reprocessing of the reads, with DNA left out. TCRdb, not the authors, supplied the V and J calls. The table for this sample lists around 470,000 distinct CDR3 sequences. The top ten clonotypes cover 1.4% to 1.5% of the sample.

To note about this clonotype: The antigen it recognizes is unknown.

This clonotype was sampled from a woman in her fifties or sixties in good health. Donor details come from another sample of the same person, matched by shared clones. Sequences were obtained from blood T cells: a sorted CD56 or NKG2C T cell subset, CD4+ or CD8+ T cells, or bulk PBMC T cells (not recorded which). The chain uses TRBV19 and TRBJ1-1. CDR3 sequence: CASSPRRVNTEAFF.